This T cell receptor (beta chain) was sequenced in a study of control samples from healthy donors and cancer patients. Assay: immunoSEQ multiplex PCR; the TCRdb copy retains only in-frame clones and omits some. Of tens of thousands of clones in the sample, 88% were seen once. CDR1 and CDR2 (germline): MNHNS, SASEGT. The V gene lost 3 bases and the J gene lost 6 bases, with 9 bases spanning the gap. The CDR3 sequence is 14 residues long. This rearrangement joins TRBV6-1 to TRBJ1-6, with D unresolved. Sequenced material: blood. The receptor was isolated from a woman between 70 and 85 years old in good health. The CDR3 protein is CASSDKGRNSPLHF. CDR3 DNA sequence: TGTGCCAGCAGTGACAAAGGGCGTAATTCACCCCTCCACTTT.